In its sample, the clone carrying this TCR beta chain was seen many times. Its target is unknown. This sample was taken from a study of T cells in Graves' hyperthyroidism and ophthalmopathy. Study in general: At initial diagnosis, before any treatment had begun, peripheral blood was obtained. Points from the study as a whole: Stable hyperthyroidism and ophthalmopathy were separated using 13 V-J signatures.

The CDR3 length is 13 residues. With 3 bases removed from V and 7 bases from J, the gap between germline ends came to 16 bases. CDR1 is DFQATT, CDR2 SNEGSKA, per germline (reference sequence). Across 18 months, stable Graves' hyperthyroidism was marked by no progression to ophthalmopathy. Orbital computed tomography, thyroid ultrasound, serum thyroxine and TRAb, and clinical symptoms together informed the diagnoses. The CDR3 regions of TCR beta were amplified from RNA transcripts. An initial round of RT-PCR targeting the TCR CDR3 relied on the HTBI primer set. Using its own MiXCR run on the multiplex PCR reads, TCRdb lists one record per CDR3 protein. The sample includes around 450,000 distinct CDR3 sequences, approximately 14% of them seen just once.

The TCR was taken from a woman aged 18-29 years with Graves' hyperthyroidism. Sequenced: blood. The V gene is TRBV20-1, the J gene TRBJ2-7, with D perhaps matching TRBD2 (7 bases). CDR3 nucleotide sequence: TGCAGTGCTAGGGGGGGGGGCGTCTGGGAGCAGTACTTC. Translation gives CSARGGGVWEQYF.